The clone carrying this T cell receptor beta chain appeared a single time. Its cognate antigen is unknown. Germline-derived CDR1 and CDR2 are LGHDT and YNNKEL (reference sequence). The V and J ends lost 0 bases and 5 bases, in that order; junction bases with no gene match: 11. The CDR3 extends over 17 amino acids. These data come from a study of CD8 T cells in Susac syndrome. Random hexamers were used to reverse transcribe an amount of roughly 0.45 to 1 ug RNA. It was immunoSEQ multiplex PCR that amplified TCR beta CDR3 across 54 Vbeta and 13 Jbeta. MiXCR, run by TCRdb on the immunoSEQ multiplex PCR reads, gives a single entry per CDR3 protein. This table has about 140,000 distinct CDR3 sequences, 85% to 95% appearing once. Points from the study as a whole: Among people with Susac, CD8+ clonal expansion was greatest in TEMRA cells and active patients. Susac-specific public clones in total CD8+ repertoires numbered sixteen; in CD8+ TEMRA repertoires, they numbered a few.

The V and J genes are TRBV3-1 and TRBJ2-7, with 9 bases that match TRBD1. This clonotype was sampled from a human donor with Susac syndrome. The sequencing sample was made of CD8+ T cells from PBMCs. CDR3 protein: CASSQEFGPGQGNEQYF. In DNA, the CDR3 is TGTGCCAGCAGCCAAGAGTTTGGCCCGGGACAGGGCAACGAGCAGTACTTC.